This T cell receptor beta chain was identified in a study of long-term antiretroviral therapy in people with HIV. Samples held 1-10 million cryopreserved PBMC before DNA extraction. Sequencing used immunoSEQ v3.0 at survey level. TCRdb keeps only in-frame clones here, not all; method: immunoSEQ multiplex PCR. The table has tens of thousands of clones, over 75% seen once. Trimming shortened V by 3 bases and J by 1 base, and 6 bases separated the two germline ends. Germline loops: CDR1 ENHRY, CDR2 SYGVKD. CDR3 length equals 14 residues. In this sample, this clone turned up a few times. The TCR originated in a man aged 35 to 55 with HIV. The V and J genes are TRBV10-3 and TRBJ2-2; D is undetermined. The sequenced sample was unsorted PBMCs, obtained 3 years after starting antiretroviral therapy. CDR3 DNA: TGTGCCATCAGTGACTATGTGAACACCGGGGAGCTGTTTTTT. It encodes CAISDYVNTGELFF.